The 3 T cell receptor beta chains presented below share a single source sample, sequenced in a study of blood T cell repertoires in COVID-19. Profiling relied on immunoSEQ multiplex PCR, and the TCRdb table lists in-frame clones only, not all of them. The profile covers about 260,000 clones, with 70% to 85% appearing a single time and approximately 1.9% taken by the ten largest. Sample: peripheral blood. The receptor set was obtained from a woman older than 75 with acute or convalescent COVID-19.

The chain joins TRBV9 to TRBJ1-1; D possibly corresponds to TRBD1 (6 bases). This CDR3 is built from 13 residues. Germline V gene lookup returns CDR1 SGDLS and CDR2 YYNGEE. V shed 5 bases and J shed 1 base, with 9 bases lying between them. The CDR3 nucleotides are TGTGCCAGCAGTGGGGGACAGAACACTGAAGCTTTCTTT. Translating gives CASSGGQNTEAFF. Looking up the rest from reference TRBV9 and TRBJ1-1 gives the full variable domain: DSGVTQTPKHLITATGQRVTLRCSPRSGDLSVYWYQQSLDQGLQFLIQYYNGEERAKGNILERFSAQQFPDLHSELNLSSLELGDSALYFCASSGGQNTEAFFGQGTRLTVV.

The rearrangement uses TRBV19 and TRBJ1-1; the D gene is possibly TRBD1 (6 bases). V was shortened by 4 bases and J by 4 bases, with 13 bases between the two germline ends. The CDR3 runs 14 residues. Germline V gene lookup returns CDR1 LNHDA and CDR2 SQIVND (reference sequence). In DNA form, the CDR3 reads TGTGCCAGTAGTAACCCCGGGGGGCTCACTGAAGCTTTCTTT. Protein sequence: CASSNPGGLTEAFF.

The genes are TRBV6-6 and TRBJ2-1; 14 positions agree with TRBD2. Germline V gene data show CDR1 as MNHNY and CDR2 as SVGAGI (reference sequence). V was pared by 1 base and J by 7 bases, with 3 bases of the junction left unmatched. The CDR3 length is 16 residues. CDR3 in amino acids: CASSYWTSGRSNEQFF. CDR3 bases: TGTGCCAGCAGTTACTGGACTAGCGGGAGGAGTAATGAGCAGTTCTTC.